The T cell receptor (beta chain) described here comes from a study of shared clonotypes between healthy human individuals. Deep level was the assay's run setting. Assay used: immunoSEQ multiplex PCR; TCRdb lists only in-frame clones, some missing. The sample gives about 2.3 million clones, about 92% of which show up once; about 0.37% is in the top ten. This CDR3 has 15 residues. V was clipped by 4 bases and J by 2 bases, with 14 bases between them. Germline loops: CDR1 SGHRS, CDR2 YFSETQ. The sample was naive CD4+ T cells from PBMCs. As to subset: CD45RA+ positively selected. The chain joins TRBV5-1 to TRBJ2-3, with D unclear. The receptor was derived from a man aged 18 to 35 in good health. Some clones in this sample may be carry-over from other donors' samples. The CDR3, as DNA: TGCGCCAGCAGCCCAGAGGCGGCCGACACAGATACGCAGTATTTT. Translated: CASSPEAADTDTQYF. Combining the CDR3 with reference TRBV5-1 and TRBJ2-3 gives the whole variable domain KAGVTQTPRYLIKTRGQQVTLSCSPISGHRSVSWYQQTPGQGLQFLFEYFSETQRNKGNFPGRFSGRQFSNSRSEMNVSTLELGDSALYLCASSPEAADTDTQYFGPGTRLTVL.